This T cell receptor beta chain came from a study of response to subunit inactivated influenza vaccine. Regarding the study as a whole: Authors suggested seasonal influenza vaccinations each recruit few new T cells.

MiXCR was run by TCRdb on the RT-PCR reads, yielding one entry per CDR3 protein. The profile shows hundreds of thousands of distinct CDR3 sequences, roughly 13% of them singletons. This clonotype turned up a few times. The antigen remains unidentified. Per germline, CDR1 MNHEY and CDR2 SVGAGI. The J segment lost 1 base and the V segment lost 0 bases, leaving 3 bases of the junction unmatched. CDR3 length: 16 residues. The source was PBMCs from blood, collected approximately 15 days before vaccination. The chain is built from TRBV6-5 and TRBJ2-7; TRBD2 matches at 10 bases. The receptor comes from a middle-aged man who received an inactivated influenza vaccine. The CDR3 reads CASSYSGLASSYEQYF. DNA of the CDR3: TGTGCCAGCAGTTACTCGGGACTAGCGTCGTCCTACGAGCAGTACTTC.